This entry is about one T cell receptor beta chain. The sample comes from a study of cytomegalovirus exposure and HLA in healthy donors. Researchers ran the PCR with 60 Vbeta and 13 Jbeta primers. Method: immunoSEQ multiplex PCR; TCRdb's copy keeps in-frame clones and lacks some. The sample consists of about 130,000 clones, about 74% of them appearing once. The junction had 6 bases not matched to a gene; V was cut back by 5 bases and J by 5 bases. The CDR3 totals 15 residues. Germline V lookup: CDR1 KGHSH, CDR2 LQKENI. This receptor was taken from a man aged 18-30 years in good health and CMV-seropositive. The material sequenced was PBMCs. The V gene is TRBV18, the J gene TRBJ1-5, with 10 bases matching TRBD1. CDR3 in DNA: TGTGCCAGCTCATTCGGACAGGGGGGAGATCAGCCCCAGCATTTT. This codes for CASSFGQGGDQPQHF.